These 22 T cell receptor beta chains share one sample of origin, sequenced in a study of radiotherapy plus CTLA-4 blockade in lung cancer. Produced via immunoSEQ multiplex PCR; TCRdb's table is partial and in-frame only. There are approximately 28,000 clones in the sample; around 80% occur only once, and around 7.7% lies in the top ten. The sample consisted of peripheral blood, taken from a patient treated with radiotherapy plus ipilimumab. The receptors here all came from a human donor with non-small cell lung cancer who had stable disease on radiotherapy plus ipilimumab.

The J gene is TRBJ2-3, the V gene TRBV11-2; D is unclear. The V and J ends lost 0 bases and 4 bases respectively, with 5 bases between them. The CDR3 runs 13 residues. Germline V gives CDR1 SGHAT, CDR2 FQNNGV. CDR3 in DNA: TGTGCCAGCAGCTTAGAGTTCGCAGATACGCAGTATTTT. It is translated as CASSLEFADTQYF.

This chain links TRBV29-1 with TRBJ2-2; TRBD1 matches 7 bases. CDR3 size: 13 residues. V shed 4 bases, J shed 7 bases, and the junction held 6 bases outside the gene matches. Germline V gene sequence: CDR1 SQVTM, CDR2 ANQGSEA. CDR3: CSVVRGPGGELFF. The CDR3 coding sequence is TGCAGCGTTGTAAGGGGGCCCGGCGGGGAGCTGTTTTTT.

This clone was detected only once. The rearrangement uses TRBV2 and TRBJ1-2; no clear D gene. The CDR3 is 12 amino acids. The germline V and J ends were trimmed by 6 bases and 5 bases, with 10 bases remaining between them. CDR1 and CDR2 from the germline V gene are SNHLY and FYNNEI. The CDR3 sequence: CASRPLGYGYTF. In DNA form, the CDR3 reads TGTGCCAGCAGGCCACTGGGGTATGGCTACACCTTC. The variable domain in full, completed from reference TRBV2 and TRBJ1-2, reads EPEVTQTPSHQVTQMGQEVILRCVPISNHLYFYWYRQILGQKVEFLVSFYNNEISEKSEIFDDQFSVERPDGSNFTLKIRSTKLEDSAMYFCASRPLGYGYTFGSGTRLTVV.

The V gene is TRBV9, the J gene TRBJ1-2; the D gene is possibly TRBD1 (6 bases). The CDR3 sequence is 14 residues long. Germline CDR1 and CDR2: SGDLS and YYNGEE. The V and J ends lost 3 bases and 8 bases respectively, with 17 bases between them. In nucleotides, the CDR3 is TGTGCCAGCAGCGGACTTTTGGACAGATCCGGCTACACCTTC. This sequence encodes CASSGLLDRSGYTF.

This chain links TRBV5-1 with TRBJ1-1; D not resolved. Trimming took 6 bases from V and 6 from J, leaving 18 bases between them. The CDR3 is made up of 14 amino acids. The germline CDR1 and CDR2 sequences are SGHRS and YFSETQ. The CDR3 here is CASKTPGPLAEAFF. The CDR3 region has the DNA TGCGCCAGCAAAACTCCGGGCCCTCTCGCTGAAGCTTTCTTT.

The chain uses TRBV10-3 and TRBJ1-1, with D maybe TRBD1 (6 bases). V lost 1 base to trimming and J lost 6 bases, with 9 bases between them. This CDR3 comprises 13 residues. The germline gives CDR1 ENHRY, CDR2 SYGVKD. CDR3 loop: CAISEYRDAEAFF. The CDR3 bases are TGTGCCATCAGTGAGTACAGGGATGCTGAAGCTTTCTTT.

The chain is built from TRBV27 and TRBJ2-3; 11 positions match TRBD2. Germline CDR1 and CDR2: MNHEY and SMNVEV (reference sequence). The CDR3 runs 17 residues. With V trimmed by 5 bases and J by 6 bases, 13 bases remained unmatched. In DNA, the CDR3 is TGTGCCAGCAGTCTCAGGGCTAGCGGGGGGAGTTTGGATACGCAGTATTTT. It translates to CASSLRASGGSLDTQYF.

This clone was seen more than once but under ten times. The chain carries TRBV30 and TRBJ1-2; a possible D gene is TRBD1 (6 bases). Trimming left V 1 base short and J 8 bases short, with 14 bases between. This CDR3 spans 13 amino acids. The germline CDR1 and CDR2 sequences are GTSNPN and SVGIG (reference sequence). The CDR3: CAWSAGAGRGYTF. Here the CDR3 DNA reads TGTGCCTGGAGTGCAGGGGCGGGACGGGGCTACACCTTC.

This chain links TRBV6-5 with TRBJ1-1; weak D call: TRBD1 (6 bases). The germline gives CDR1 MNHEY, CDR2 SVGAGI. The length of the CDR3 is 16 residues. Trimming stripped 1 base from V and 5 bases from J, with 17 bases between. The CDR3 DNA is TGTGCCAGCAGTTACTTCCCGGGGGCGGTGAGGACTGAAGCTTTCTTT. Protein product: CASSYFPGAVRTEAFF.

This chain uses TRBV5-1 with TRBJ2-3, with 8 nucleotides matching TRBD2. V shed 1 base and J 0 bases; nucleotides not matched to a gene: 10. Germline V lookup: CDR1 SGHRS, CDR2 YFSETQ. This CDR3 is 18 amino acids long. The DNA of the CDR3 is TGCGCCAGCAGCTTGTTTCGGGGGGGCGCCTCTAGCACAGATACGCAGTATTTT. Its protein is CASSLFRGGASSTDTQYF.

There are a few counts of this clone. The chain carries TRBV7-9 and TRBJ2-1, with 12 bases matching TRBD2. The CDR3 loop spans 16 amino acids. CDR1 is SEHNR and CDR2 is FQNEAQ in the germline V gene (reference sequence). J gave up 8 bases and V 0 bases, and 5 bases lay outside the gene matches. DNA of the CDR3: TGTGCCAGCAGCTTAGCGGGGCTAGCGGGGGGGCATGAGCAGTTCTTC. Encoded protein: CASSLAGLAGGHEQFF. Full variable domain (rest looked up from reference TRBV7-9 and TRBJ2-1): DTGVSQNPRHKITKRGQNVTFRCDPISEHNRLYWYRQTLGQGPEFLTYFQNEAQLEKSRLLSDRFSAERPKGSFSTLEIQRTEQGDSAMYLCASSLAGLAGGHEQFFGPGTRLTVL.

The CDR3 DNA reads as TGTGCCAGTAGGTCTGGGGAGTACTTC. It is translated as CASRSGEYF. This chain connects TRBV19 to TRBJ2-7; D is undetermined. The V end was cut by 6 bases, the J end by 11 bases, with 8 bases between. The CDR3 length is 9 residues. Germline V gene data show CDR1 as LNHDA and CDR2 as SQIVND (reference sequence).

CDR3 protein: CASSVGLRQRGGEGNEQFF. In nucleotides, the CDR3 is TGTGCCAGCAGCGTAGGCCTTCGACAGCGGGGGGGCGAGGGCAATGAGCAGTTCTTC. This chain uses TRBV9 with TRBJ2-1; 10 bases match TRBD2. CDR3 length: 19 residues. V lost 0 bases, J lost 6 bases, and 15 bases stayed unmatched. Germline V gene sequence: CDR1 SGDLS, CDR2 YYNGEE.

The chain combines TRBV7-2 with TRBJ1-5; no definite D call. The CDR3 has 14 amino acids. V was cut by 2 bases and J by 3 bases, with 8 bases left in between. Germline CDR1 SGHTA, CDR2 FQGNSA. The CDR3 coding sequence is TGTGCCAGCAGCTTAAGAGGTAACAATCAGCCCCAGCATTTT. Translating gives CASSLRGNNQPQHF.

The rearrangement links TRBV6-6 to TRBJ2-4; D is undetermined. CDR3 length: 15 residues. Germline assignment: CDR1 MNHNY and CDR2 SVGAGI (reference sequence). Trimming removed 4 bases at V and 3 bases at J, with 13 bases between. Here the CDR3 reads CASSFGSGVKNIQYF. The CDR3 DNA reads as TGTGCCAGCAGTTTCGGTAGTGGGGTCAAAAACATTCAGTACTTC.

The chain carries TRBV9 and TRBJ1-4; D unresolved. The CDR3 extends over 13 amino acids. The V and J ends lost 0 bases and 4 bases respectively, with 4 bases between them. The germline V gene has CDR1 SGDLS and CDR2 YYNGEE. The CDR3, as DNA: TGTGCCAGCAGCGTAGGCCTTAATGAAAAACTGTTTTTT. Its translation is CASSVGLNEKLFF.

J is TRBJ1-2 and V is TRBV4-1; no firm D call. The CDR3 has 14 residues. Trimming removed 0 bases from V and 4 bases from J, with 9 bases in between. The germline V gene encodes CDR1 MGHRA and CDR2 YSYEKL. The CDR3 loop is CASSQEKAFYGYTF. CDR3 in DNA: TGCGCCAGCAGCCAAGAAAAGGCTTTCTATGGCTACACCTTC.

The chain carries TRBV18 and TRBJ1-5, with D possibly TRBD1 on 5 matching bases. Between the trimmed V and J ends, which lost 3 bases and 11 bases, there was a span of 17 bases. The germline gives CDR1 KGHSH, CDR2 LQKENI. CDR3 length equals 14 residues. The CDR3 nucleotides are TGTGCCAGCTCACCGGAGCTAGGACATTACGCCCAGCATTTT. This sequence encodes CASSPELGHYAQHF. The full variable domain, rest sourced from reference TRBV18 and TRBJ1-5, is NAGVMQNPRHLVRRRGQEARLRCSPMKGHSHVYWYRQLPEEGLKFMVYLQKENIIDESGMPKERFSAEFPKEGPSILRIQQVVRGDSAAYFCASSPELGHYAQHFGDGTRLSIL.

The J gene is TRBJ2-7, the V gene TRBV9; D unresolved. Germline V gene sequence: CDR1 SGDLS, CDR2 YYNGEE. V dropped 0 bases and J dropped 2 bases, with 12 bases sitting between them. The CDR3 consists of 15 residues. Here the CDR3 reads CASSVGTVRAYEQYF. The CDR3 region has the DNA TGTGCCAGCAGCGTAGGAACAGTAAGAGCCTACGAGCAGTACTTC.

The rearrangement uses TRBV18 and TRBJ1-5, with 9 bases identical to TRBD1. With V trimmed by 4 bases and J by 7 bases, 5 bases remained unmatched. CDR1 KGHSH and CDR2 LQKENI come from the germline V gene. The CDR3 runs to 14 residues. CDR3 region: CASSLTGGEQPQHF. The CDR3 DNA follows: TGTGCCAGCTCACTAACAGGGGGCGAACAGCCCCAGCATTTT.

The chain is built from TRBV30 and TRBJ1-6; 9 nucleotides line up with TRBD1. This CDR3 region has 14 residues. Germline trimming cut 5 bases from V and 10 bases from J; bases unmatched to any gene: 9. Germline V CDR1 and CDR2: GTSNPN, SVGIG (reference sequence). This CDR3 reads CAWSTGGRGSPLHF. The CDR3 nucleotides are TGTGCCTGGTCGACAGGGGGAAGGGGGTCACCCCTCCACTTT.

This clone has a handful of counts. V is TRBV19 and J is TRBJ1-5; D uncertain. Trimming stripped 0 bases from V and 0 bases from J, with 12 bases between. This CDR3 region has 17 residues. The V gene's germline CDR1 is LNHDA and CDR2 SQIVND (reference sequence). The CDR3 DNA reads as TGTGCCAGTAGTATAGATCGGAGGAGCCTTAGCAATCAGCCCCAGCATTTT. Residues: CASSIDRRSLSNQPQHF.